The rows below give T cell receptor beta chains drawn from one sample of a study of T cells in Graves' hyperthyroidism and ophthalmopathy. TCRdb used MiXCR to reprocess the multiplex PCR reads, holding one entry per CDR3 protein. Among under 600,000 distinct CDR3 sequences listed, more than 15% were seen once. The sequenced sample consisted of blood. The receptors stem from a woman aged 35 to 49 with Graves' ophthalmopathy. The CDR3 runs from the conserved cysteine through the conserved F or W. Each record gives: J gene, V gene, clone size, D gene, CDR3 protein, CDR3 DNA. D genes are given only for firm matches. Expanded clones are given a class, and other clones once, few, many or no size at all.

>TRBJ2-1|TRBV7-8|many|TRBD2
CASSLAPSGGYNEQFF
TGTGCCAGCAGCTTAGCTCCTAGCGGGGGGTACAATGAGCAGTTCTTC
>TRBJ1-2|TRBV3-1|many|NA
CASSRSRGANYGYTF
TGTGCCAGCAGCCGCTCAAGGGGCGCTAACTATGGCTACACCTTC
>TRBJ2-1|TRBV5-1|many|TRBD2
CASRLASYNEQFF
TGCGCCAGCAGACTAGCGTCCTACAATGAGCAGTTCTTC
>TRBJ2-5|TRBV10-3|many|TRBD1
CAISTGEETQYF
TGTGCCATCAGTACAGGGGAAGAGACCCAGTACTTC
>TRBJ2-7|TRBV2|many|NA
CASKVLRDSSYEQYF
TGTGCCAGCAAAGTGCTGAGAGACAGCTCCTACGAGCAGTACTTC
>TRBJ2-1|TRBV5-8|NA|TRBD2
CASSLGSGSHSYNEQFF
TGTGCCAGCAGCTTAGGTAGCGGGAGCCATTCCTACAATGAGCAGTTCTTC
>TRBJ2-3|TRBV7-8|many|NA
CASSYRWDTQYF
TGTGCCAGCAGCTACCGATGGGATACGCAGTATTTT
>TRBJ2-1|TRBV28|many|TRBD1
CASSPGTGWDEQFF
TGTGCCAGCAGTCCCGGGACAGGGTGGGATGAGCAGTTCTTC
>TRBJ1-5|TRBV19|NA|NA
CASSNWDGGTQPQHF
TGTGCCAGTAGTAACTGGGACGGAGGCACTCAGCCCCAGCATTTT
>TRBJ2-6|TRBV6-6|few|TRBD1
CASSYQTPGQGAPGANVLTF
TGTGCCAGCAGTTACCAAACCCCGGGACAGGGGGCTCCTGGGGCCAACGTCCTGACTTTC
>TRBJ2-3|TRBV15|many|TRBD2
CATSRDPRLAGRSTDTQYF
TGTGCCACCAGCAGAGATCCGCGACTAGCGGGAAGGAGCACAGATACGCAGTATTTT
>TRBJ1-2|TRBV10-3|many|NA
CAISATTVYGYTF
TGTGCCATCAGTGCGACGACAGTCTATGGCTACACCTTC
>TRBJ2-1|TRBV19|NA|TRBD1
CASSIGPGQGYNEQFF
TGTGCCAGTAGTATCGGCCCGGGACAGGGCTACAATGAGCAGTTCTTC
>TRBJ1-2|TRBV5-6|many|TRBD1
CASSGWDRANYGYTF
TGTGCCAGCAGCGGATGGGACAGGGCGAACTATGGCTACACCTTC
>TRBJ1-1|TRBV28|few|NA
CASSFEGRRTEAFF
TGTGCCAGCAGTTTTGAGGGGCGACGGACTGAAGCTTTCTTT
>TRBJ1-1|TRBV27|few|NA
CASALGITTEAFF
TGTGCCAGCGCCCTCGGGATAACCACTGAAGCTTTCTTT
>TRBJ2-1|TRBV12-5|NA|TRBD1
CASGPSGTANEQFF
TGTGCTAGTGGTCCGTCCGGGACAGCAAATGAGCAGTTCTTC
>TRBJ2-5|TRBV7-9|many|TRBD1
CADRGLGETQYF
TGTGCTGACAGGGGGCTCGGAGAGACCCAGTACTTC
>TRBJ1-1|TRBV6-4|few|NA
CASSDAKGDVGAQDTEAFF
TGTGCCAGCAGTGACGCCAAAGGTGATGTGGGGGCGCAGGACACTGAAGCTTTCTTT
>TRBJ2-1|TRBV5-1|NA|NA
CANSFRTVYNEQFF
TGCGCCAACAGCTTCCGGACAGTCTACAATGAGCAGTTCTTC
>TRBJ2-4|TRBV5-1|many|NA
CASSIGPPGSKNIQYF
TGCGCCAGCAGCATCGGACCTCCGGGGTCCAAAAACATTCAGTACTTC
>TRBJ2-1|TRBV2|NA|TRBD2
CATPKLAGANEQFF
TGTGCCACCCCGAAATTAGCGGGAGCGAATGAGCAGTTCTTC
>TRBJ1-1|TRBV10-1|few|NA
CAREDRTNTEAFF
TGCGCCAGGGAAGACAGGACGAACACTGAAGCTTTCTTT
>TRBJ1-1|TRBV20-1|NA|NA
CSAGGGGRGTEAFF
TGCAGTGCTGGCGGGGGGGGCCGGGGCACTGAAGCTTTCTTT
>TRBJ2-7|TRBV5-1|few|TRBD1
CASSLQGASSYEQYF
TGCGCCAGCAGCCTACAGGGGGCCAGCTCCTACGAGCAGTACTTC
>TRBJ2-1|TRBV2|NA|TRBD2
CASSEWSRGGANEQFF
TGTGCCAGCAGTGAATGGTCTCGCGGGGGGGCCAATGAGCAGTTCTTC
>TRBJ2-2|TRBV4-1|few|NA
CASSQGRASGELFF
TGCGCCAGCAGCCAAGGCAGGGCGTCCGGGGAGCTGTTTTTT
>TRBJ2-3|TRBV30|NA|TRBD2
CALGTSGELDTQYF
TGTGCCTTAGGGACTAGCGGGGAGTTAGATACGCAGTATTTT
>TRBJ2-3|TRBV11-2|many|NA
CASSSTGTLVGGTQYF
TGTGCCAGCAGCAGCACCGGGACCCTCGTTGGTGGCACGCAGTATTTT
>TRBJ2-7|TRBV5-1|few|TRBD1
CASRPQTGNYEQYF
TGCGCCAGCAGACCTCAGACAGGGAACTACGAGCAGTACTTC
>TRBJ2-3|TRBV5-1|many|NA
CASSLVSGTSTDTQYF
TGCGCCAGCAGCTTGGTTTCCGGGACTAGCACAGATACGCAGTATTTT
>TRBJ2-2|TRBV19|NA|TRBD1
CASSAGTGEVTGELFF
TGTGCCAGTAGTGCCGGGACAGGGGAGGTCACCGGGGAGCTGTTTTTT
>TRBJ1-3|TRBV19|NA|NA
CASARTSWGNTIYF
TGTGCCAGCGCCAGGACTTCTTGGGGAAACACCATATATTTT
>TRBJ2-3|TRBV11-2|many|TRBD2
CASSPGTRGTDTQYF
TGTGCCAGCAGCCCCGGGACTAGAGGCACAGATACGCAGTATTTT
>TRBJ1-4|TRBV27|many|TRBD1
CASSRDRTNEKLFF
TGTGCCAGCAGCCGGGACAGGACTAATGAAAAACTGTTTTTT
>TRBJ1-4|TRBV11-2|NA|TRBD1
CASSLGGTGSKLFF
TGTGCCAGCAGCTTGGGAGGGACAGGGAGCAAACTGTTTTTT
>TRBJ2-3|TRBV2|many|TRBD2
CASRFPTSGGDTQYF
TGTGCCAGCAGATTCCCAACTAGCGGGGGAGATACGCAGTATTTT
>TRBJ2-3|TRBV9|many|TRBD2
CASSAASGLSTDTQYF
TGTGCCAGCAGCGCCGCTAGCGGGTTGAGCACAGATACGCAGTATTTT